Presented here are 5 T cell receptor beta chains from one specimen sequenced in a study of PD-L1 blockade in urothelial cancer. The time point is: peripheral blood 6 weeks after treatment start. The table came from immunoSEQ multiplex PCR; TCRdb's copy has only in-frame clones and leaves some out. The sample lists approximately 120,000 clones, roughly 82% occurring once. The sample was PBMCs, taken around atezolizumab (anti-PD-L1) treatment. The receptors shown here come from a man aged 50 or older with urothelial cancer.

The rearrangement joins TRBV30 to TRBJ2-2, with D perhaps TRBD1 (5 bases). V was shortened by 2 bases and J by 2 bases, with 9 bases between the two germline ends. The CDR3 extends over 14 amino acids. From germline, CDR1 is GTSNPN and CDR2 SVGIG (reference sequence). The CDR3 DNA sequence: TGTGCCTGGAGTCTGACAGCTAACACCGGGGAGCTGTTTTTT. Amino acids: CAWSLTANTGELFF.

V gene TRBV2 combines with J gene TRBJ2-1; D unresolved. Trimming cost V 4 bases and J 0 bases, with 10 bases left between them. The CDR3 loop spans 15 amino acids. CDR1 is SNHLY and CDR2 is FYNNEI in the germline V gene. The CDR3 sequence is CASSADLSSYNEQFF. CDR3 bases: TGTGCCAGCAGTGCTGACTTGAGCTCCTACAATGAGCAGTTCTTC.

V gene TRBV11-3 combines with J gene TRBJ2-2; 8 positions agree with TRBD1. V shed 8 bases and J 2 bases; nucleotides not matched to a gene: 10. The CDR3 has 16 amino acids. Germline loops: CDR1 SGHNT, CDR2 YENEEA. CDR3: CASQGQGGSNTGELFF. The CDR3 bases are TGTGCCAGCCAAGGACAGGGCGGTTCTAACACCGGGGAGCTGTTTTTT. Complete variable domain (other parts from reference TRBV11-3 and TRBJ2-2): EAGVVQSPRYKIIEKKQPVAFWCNPISGHNTLYWYLQNLGQGPELLIRYENEEAVDDSQLPKDRFSAERLKGVDSTLKIQPAELGDSAVYLCASQGQGGSNTGELFFGEGSRLTVL.

The rearrangement joins TRBV6-1 to TRBJ1-2; 9 bases map to TRBD1. This CDR3 is built from 13 residues. V lost 4 bases, J lost 7 bases, and 4 bases stayed unmatched. Germline loops: CDR1 MNHNS, CDR2 SASEGT. CDR3 coding DNA: TGTGCCAGCAGTGTACGACAGGGGGGTGGCTACACCTTC. It codes for CASSVRQGGGYTF.

The chain employs TRBV18 and TRBJ2-7; D gene ambiguous. The germline V gene encodes CDR1 KGHSH and CDR2 LQKENI. Trimming removed 4 bases from V and 5 bases from J, with 21 bases in between. The CDR3 is 16 amino acids. DNA for the CDR3: TGTGCCAGCTCACTCAGTTTGGTCCTGCCCATCCACGAGCAGTACTTC. It specifies CASSLSLVLPIHEQYF.